The 19 T cell receptor beta chains in this list originate from one sample, sequenced in a study of blood T cells in healthy people across ages. It was with a sample-barcoded 5' primer and a J-beta primer mix that a second PCR of roughly 7 to 12 cycles was run. TCRdb re-called the 5' RACE reads through MiXCR, storing one row per CDR3 protein. In the table there are some 710,000 distinct CDR3 sequences, around a fifth of which are singletons. Source material: blood. The receptors stem from an older man in good health.

This chain connects TRBV9 to TRBJ2-7; maybe TRBD2 (5 bases). The CDR3 sequence is 15 residues long. V lost 0 bases and J 3 bases, leaving 13 bases between the germline ends. Germline loops: CDR1 SGDLS, CDR2 YYNGEE. The chain's CDR3 is CASSVGPEGSYEQYF. The CDR3 DNA is TGTGCCAGCAGCGTAGGTCCCGAGGGAAGCTACGAGCAGTACTTC.

This clonotype turned up a few times. The rearrangement links TRBV24-1 to TRBJ2-1; TRBD2 agrees at 7 bases. The germline CDR1 and CDR2 sequences are KGHDR and SFDVKD. CDR3 length: 17 amino acids. The V gene end was trimmed by 2 bases and the J gene end by 0 bases; junction bases not matched to a gene: 6. CDR3 sequence (DNA): TGTGCCACCAGTGATTCCGGGGGGTGGAGCTCCTACAATGAGCAGTTCTTC. It translates to CATSDSGGWSSYNEQFF.

This clonotype turned up a few times. This chain joins TRBV5-5 and TRBJ1-4, with no clear D. The ends were cut back, 4 bases at V and 2 bases at J, with 12 bases in the middle. This CDR3 has 15 amino acids. Germline CDR1 is SGHKS and CDR2 is YYEKEE (reference sequence). DNA for the CDR3: TGTGCCAGCAGCCTGATGGGCGGCACTAATGAAAAACTGTTTTTT. Amino acids: CASSLMGGTNEKLFF.

The genes are TRBV6-1 and TRBJ1-2; 7 nucleotides align to TRBD1. V dropped 6 bases and J dropped 2; count of bases not matched to a gene: 6. The germline V gene encodes CDR1 MNHNS and CDR2 SASEGT. The CDR3 loop spans 14 amino acids. The CDR3 is CASRDRPPNYGYTF. For the CDR3, the DNA is TGTGCCAGCAGGGACAGGCCCCCCAACTATGGCTACACCTTC.

The chain has TRBV12-5 and TRBJ2-7, with D perhaps matching TRBD1 or TRBD2 (6 bases each). Germline V CDR1 and CDR2: LGHNT, FRNRAP. Trimming took off 3 bases at V and 1 base at J, with 7 bases between the two ends. This CDR3 comprises 13 residues. DNA for the CDR3: TGTGCTAGTGGTTTAGGGGGGTCCTACGAGCAGTACGTC. Its protein is CASGLGGSYEQYV.

The rearrangement links TRBV5-1 to TRBJ1-5; 9 nucleotides match TRBD1. After removal of 2 bases from V and 4 bases from J, the junction contained 4 bases not matched to a gene. CDR3 size: 15 residues. Germline CDR1 SGHRS, CDR2 YFSETQ. CDR3 bases: TGCGCCAGCAGCTTTTGGACAGGGGTTAATCAGCCCCAGCATTTT. Protein product: CASSFWTGVNQPQHF.

The chain is built from TRBV10-3 and TRBJ2-5; D is possibly TRBD2 (5 bases). Per germline, CDR1 ENHRY and CDR2 SYGVKD. V shed 0 bases and J shed 5 bases, with 10 bases lying between them. The CDR3 runs to 14 residues. In DNA form, the CDR3 reads TGTGCCATCAGTGAGTCCGGAGGCAGGGAGACCCAGTACTTC. Protein sequence: CAISESGGRETQYF.

This clonotype occurred a few times. The rearrangement joins TRBV7-9 to TRBJ2-1; tentative D call: TRBD2 (6 bases). CDR1 and CDR2 from the germline V gene are SEHNR and FQNEAQ (reference sequence). V was shortened by 2 bases and J by 6 bases, with 14 bases between the two germline ends. The CDR3 contains 15 residues. The CDR3 is CASSLRRAGPNEQFF. The CDR3, as DNA: TGTGCCAGCAGCTTACGGAGGGCCGGTCCCAATGAGCAGTTCTTC.

This rearrangement joins TRBV18 to TRBJ1-2; 9 nucleotides match TRBD1. J lost 8 bases, V lost 6 bases, and 19 bases had no gene match. CDR3 size: 17 residues. Germline V lookup: CDR1 KGHSH, CDR2 LQKENI. CDR3 nucleotide sequence: TGTGCCAGCTCTCCCGGGACAGGGAATCTCGGATTAAGGGGCTACACCTTC. Its translation is CASSPGTGNLGLRGYTF.

The gene calls are TRBV7-3 and TRBJ2-1; D could derive from TRBD1 or TRBD2 (5 bases each). CDR3 length: 14 amino acids. Germline V CDR1 and CDR2: SGHTA, FQGTGA. V lost 5 bases and J 6 bases, leaving 14 bases between the germline ends. The CDR3 is CASSLGTNVNEQFF. CDR3 nucleotides: TGTGCCAGCAGCCTGGGGACCAATGTCAATGAGCAGTTCTTC.

In its sample, this clonotype was seen many times. The gene calls are TRBV12-3 or TRBV12-4 and TRBJ1-1, with D uncertain. The V end was cut by 3 bases, the J end by 4 bases, with 9 bases between. The length of the CDR3 is 13 residues. In DNA, the CDR3 is TGTGCCAGCAGTTTTACGAGAGTCACTGAAGCTTTCTTT. Its translation is CASSFTRVTEAFF.

A few counts support this clonotype. The CDR3 here is CASSLTGLALGEQFF. The CDR3 DNA follows: TGTGCCAGCAGCTTAACGGGACTAGCGTTAGGTGAGCAGTTCTTC. V is TRBV11-2 and J is TRBJ2-1; the match to TRBD2 covers 10 bases. The V and J ends lost 2 bases and 9 bases, in that order; junction bases with no gene match: 7. This CDR3 region has 15 residues. Germline-derived CDR1 and CDR2 are SGHAT and FQNNGV. Based on the CDR3 plus reference TRBV11-2 and TRBJ2-1, the full variable domain is EAGVAQSPRYKIIEKRQSVAFWCNPISGHATLYWYQQILGQGPKLLIQFQNNGVVDDSQLPKDRFSAERLKGVDSTLKIQPAKLEDSAVYLCASSLTGLALGEQFFGPGTRLTVL.

The J gene is TRBJ2-2, the V gene TRBV7-9; D remains ambiguous. CDR1 is SEHNR and CDR2 is FQNEAQ in the germline V gene (reference sequence). CDR3 length equals 15 residues. The germline V and J ends were trimmed by 1 base and 3 bases, with 9 bases remaining between them. CDR3 sequence: CASSLVASYTGELFF. The CDR3 DNA is TGTGCCAGCAGCTTAGTTGCGTCTTACACCGGGGAGCTGTTTTTT.

This clonotype was observed a handful of times. The CDR3 DNA is TGCGCCAGCAGCCCGGGGACTAGCGGGAGGTCGCGGGAGCAGTTCTTC. Translating it yields CASSPGTSGRSREQFF. V and J are TRBV5-1 and TRBJ2-1, with TRBD2 matching 15 bases. V shed 4 bases, J shed 10 bases, and the junction held 9 bases outside the gene matches. Germline CDR1 and CDR2: SGHRS and YFSETQ. The CDR3 consists of 16 residues.

The chain uses TRBV5-1 and TRBJ2-1; D is unclear. V was shortened by 4 bases and J by 10 bases, with 24 bases between the two germline ends. This CDR3 region has 16 residues. Germline V CDR1 and CDR2: SGHRS, YFSETQ. The CDR3 DNA sequence: TGCGCCAGCAGCCCCGGGTTTAGCTCCTCTTTCCACGAGCAGTTCTTC. Translated: CASSPGFSSSFHEQFF.

This clonotype has more than one count but fewer than ten. This rearrangement joins TRBV24-1 to TRBJ1-2; D uncertain. CDR3 length equals 12 residues. The V end was cut by 4 bases, the J end by 8 bases, with 10 bases between. Germline CDR1 KGHDR, CDR2 SFDVKD. The DNA for the CDR3 is TGTGCCACCAGTGAAGACACCTTGGGCTACACCTTC. Amino acids: CATSEDTLGYTF.

This clonotype was found a few times. This chain connects TRBV5-1 to TRBJ2-3, with D perhaps assigned TRBD1 or TRBD2 (6 bases each). Germline CDR1 SGHRS, CDR2 YFSETQ. The length of the CDR3 is 16 residues. Trimming took off 0 bases at V and 10 bases at J, with 21 bases between the two ends. CDR3 protein: CASSLEGGLPGVAQYF. The DNA for the CDR3 is TGCGCCAGCAGCTTGGAAGGGGGACTCCCTGGGGTTGCGCAGTATTTT.

The chain combines TRBV7-9 with TRBJ2-7; D possibly uses TRBD1 or TRBD2 (5 bases each). The V end was cut by 1 base, the J end by 2 bases, with 12 bases between. The germline CDR1 and CDR2 sequences are SEHNR and FQNEAQ (reference sequence). The CDR3 extends over 15 amino acids. The CDR3 spells CASSLDGTATYEQYF. DNA for the CDR3: TGTGCCAGCAGCTTAGACGGGACGGCGACCTACGAGCAGTACTTC.

The chain uses TRBV4-3 and TRBJ1-1; tentative D call: TRBD1 (5 bases). Trimming took off 5 bases at V and 6 bases at J, with 16 bases between the two ends. The CDR3 has 14 residues. Looked up from germline, CDR1 is LGHNA and CDR2 is YSLEER. Written as DNA, the CDR3 is TGCGCCAGCAGCAGCGCACAGGATGGTGCTGAAGCTTTCTTT. It yields the protein CASSSAQDGAEAFF.